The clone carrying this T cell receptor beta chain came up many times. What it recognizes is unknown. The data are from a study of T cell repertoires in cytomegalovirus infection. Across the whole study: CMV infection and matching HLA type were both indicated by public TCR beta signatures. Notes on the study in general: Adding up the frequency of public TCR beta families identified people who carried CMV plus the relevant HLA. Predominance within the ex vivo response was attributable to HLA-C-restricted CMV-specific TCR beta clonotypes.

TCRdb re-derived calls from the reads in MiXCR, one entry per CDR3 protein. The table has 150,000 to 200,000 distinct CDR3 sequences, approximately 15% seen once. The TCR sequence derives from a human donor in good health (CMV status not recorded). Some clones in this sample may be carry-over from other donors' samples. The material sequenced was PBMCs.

CDR3 sequence (DNA): TGTGCCAGCAGCTTAATGGGCGGGACAAGCACAGATACGCAGTATTTT. Its protein is CASSLMGGTSTDTQYF. The rearrangement links TRBV7-2 to TRBJ2-3; D is perhaps TRBD1 or TRBD2 (6 bases each). The germline V gene encodes CDR1 SGHTA and CDR2 FQGNSA. The CDR3 loop spans 16 amino acids. Deletions cut 2 bases from V and 0 bases from J, with 12 bases between.